The 6 T cell receptor beta chains given below trace back to one sample, sequenced in a study of T cells expressing NK-cell markers. TCRdb re-called the 5' RACE reads and catalogs CDR3 proteins one per entry, DNA excluded. Its listing shows 150,000 to 170,000 distinct CDR3 sequences. The sequenced sample was blood T cells: a sorted CD56 or NKG2C T cell subset, CD4+ or CD8+ T cells, or bulk PBMC T cells (not recorded which). These receptors came from a woman aged 50 to 60 in good health.

The chain uses TRBV25-1 and TRBJ2-4; TCRdb picks TRBD2, but there is no DNA to check that call. CDR3 size: 15 residues. Germline V gene sequence: CDR1 MGHDK, CDR2 SYGVNS. The chain's CDR3 is CASSESGGSLDIQYF.

V is TRBV24-1 and J is TRBJ1-1. The germline V gene encodes CDR1 KGHDR and CDR2 SFDVKD. The CDR3 spans 13 residues. The CDR3 is CATSEDKNTEAFF.

The chain carries TRBV5-6 and TRBJ2-3. Germline CDR1 and CDR2: SGHDT and YYEEEE. The CDR3 is 15 amino acids. Here the CDR3 reads CASSLGDSGTDTQYF.

The chain carries TRBV27 and TRBJ2-2; TCRdb picks TRBD1, but there is no DNA to check that call. The CDR3 has 15 amino acids. Germline CDR1 is MNHEY and CDR2 is SMNVEV (reference sequence). The CDR3 sequence: CATHLGTGGTGELFF.

The chain couples TRBV15 to TRBJ2-7; the TCRdb call, TRBD2, lacks DNA for checking. This CDR3 is 16 amino acids long. From germline, CDR1 is LNHNV and CDR2 YYDKDF (reference sequence). The CDR3 sequence: CATSAETSGRRNEQYF. Drawing the rest from reference TRBV15 and TRBJ2-7, the complete variable domain is DAMVIQNPRYQVTQFGKPVTLSCSQTLNHNVMYWYQQKSSQAPKLLFHYYDKDFNNEADTPDNFQSRRPNTSFCFLDIRSPGLGDTAMYLCATSAETSGRRNEQYFGPGTRLTVT.

The V call is TRBV6-5, the J call TRBJ1-5. The germline V gene has CDR1 MNHEY and CDR2 SVGAGI. The CDR3 is made up of 14 amino acids. CDR3 protein: CATSLGSINQPQHF.